This TCR beta chain comes out of a study of blood T cell repertoires in COVID-19. The length of the CDR3 is 13 residues. V was shortened by 4 bases and J by 2 bases, with 9 bases between the two germline ends. The V gene's germline CDR1 is SGHRS and CDR2 YFSETQ. Produced via immunoSEQ multiplex PCR; TCRdb's table is partial and in-frame only. The top ten hold about 2.9% of the sample, which has about 360,000 clones, roughly 86% seen once. Note on this clone: Other DNA variants within this sample encode the same CDR3.

The rearrangement links TRBV5-1 to TRBJ1-1; weak D call: TRBD1 (5 bases). What was sequenced was peripheral blood. The receptor's source is a human donor in a cohort sampled during active COVID-19. The CDR3 loop reads CASSTGLNTEAFF. The CDR3 coding sequence is TGCGCCAGCAGCACAGGCTTAAACACTGAAGCTTTCTTT.